The 24 T cell receptor beta chains in this list originate from one sample, sequenced in a study of blood T cell repertoires in COVID-19. Measured with immunoSEQ multiplex PCR; TCRdb has only the in-frame clones, and not every one. The sample consists of 150,000 to 200,000 clones, around four fifths of them appearing once. Sequenced input: peripheral blood. The receptors derive from an older man with acute or convalescent COVID-19.

The chain has TRBV6-1 and TRBJ2-7; TRBD2 matches at 14 bases. CDR1 is MNHNS, CDR2 SASEGT, per germline. With 3 bases clipped from V and 1 base from J, the junction kept 8 bases outside the gene matches. This CDR3 region has 18 residues. CDR3 amino acids: CASSDPGTSGSWSYEQYF. CDR3 nucleotides: TGTGCCAGCAGTGACCCCGGGACTAGCGGGAGTTGGTCCTACGAGCAGTACTTC.

This chain uses TRBV12-3 or TRBV12-4 with TRBJ1-1; 9 bases line up with TRBD1. The CDR3 totals 13 residues. J gave up 7 bases and V 8 bases, and 8 bases lay outside the gene matches. CDR3 residues: CASGRTGDGEAFF. CDR3 DNA sequence: TGTGCCAGCGGCAGGACAGGGGATGGTGAAGCTTTCTTT.

There are a few counts of this clone. Other DNA sequences in this specimen translate into the identical CDR3. The genes are TRBV5-1 and TRBJ1-4; the D gene is possibly TRBD1 (5 bases). Germline CDR1 SGHRS, CDR2 YFSETQ. Trimming took off 1 base at V and 5 bases at J, with 12 bases between the two ends. The CDR3 length is 15 residues. CDR3 DNA: TGCGCCAGCAGCTTGAGTCAGGGAATAAATGAAAAACTGTTTTTT. This gives the protein CASSLSQGINEKLFF.

This clone was seen a handful of times. The chain is built from TRBV28 and TRBJ1-2, with TRBD1 matching 7 bases. Germline V lookup: CDR1 MDHEN, CDR2 SYDVKM. The ends lost 5 bases at V and 3 bases at J; junction bases unmatched: 9. The CDR3 totals 15 residues. Here the CDR3 reads CASSAPRGQYYGYTF. The CDR3, as DNA: TGTGCCAGCAGTGCACCCCGGGGACAGTACTATGGCTACACCTTC.

J is TRBJ2-3 and V is TRBV5-4; 11 positions match TRBD2. Trimming at V came to 3 bases and at J to 6 bases, leaving 12 bases not matched to a gene. The CDR3 is 17 residues long. The V gene's germline CDR1 is SGHNT and CDR2 YYREEE (reference sequence). The CDR3 region has the DNA TGTGCCAGCAGCTCGTCGGCGGTAGCGGGGGGGCCGGATACGCAGTATTTT. The encoded protein is CASSSSAVAGGPDTQYF.

The rearrangement links TRBV5-1 to TRBJ1-6; tentatively, D is TRBD1 (5 bases). The CDR3 has 14 residues. V was clipped by 3 bases and J by 10 bases, with 14 bases between them. Germline V gene data show CDR1 as SGHRS and CDR2 as YFSETQ. CDR3 coding DNA: TGCGCCAGCAGCTACGACAGAGGAAAGTCACCCCTCCACTTT. Amino acid sequence: CASSYDRGKSPLHF.

The chain combines TRBV19 with TRBJ2-1, with D perhaps TRBD2 (5 bases). Trimming removed 3 bases from V and 2 bases from J, with 8 bases in between. Germline CDR1 and CDR2: LNHDA and SQIVND (reference sequence). CDR3 length: 14 amino acids. The CDR3 DNA sequence: TGTGCCAGTAGTATCCGGGGAACCTACAATGAGCAGTTCTTC. It is translated as CASSIRGTYNEQFF.

The chain employs TRBV11-2 and TRBJ1-6; D unresolved. Germline V gene data show CDR1 as SGHAT and CDR2 as FQNNGV. Trimming pared 3 bases from V and 4 bases from J, leaving 7 bases between. The CDR3 is 14 residues long. The CDR3 sequence: CASSFGLYNSPLHF. The CDR3 bases are TGTGCCAGCAGCTTTGGCCTGTATAATTCACCCCTCCACTTT. The full variable domain, rest sourced from reference TRBV11-2 and TRBJ1-6, is EAGVAQSPRYKIIEKRQSVAFWCNPISGHATLYWYQQILGQGPKLLIQFQNNGVVDDSQLPKDRFSAERLKGVDSTLKIQPAKLEDSAVYLCASSFGLYNSPLHFGNGTRLTVT.

This chain links TRBV7-9 with TRBJ1-5, with D uncertain. The V gene lost 5 bases and the J gene lost 7 bases, with 9 bases spanning the gap. CDR1 is SEHNR, CDR2 FQNEAQ, per germline (reference sequence). The CDR3 runs to 12 residues. CDR3 amino acids: CASSEGNQPQHF. The CDR3 nucleotides read TGTGCCAGCAGCGAGGGTAACCAGCCCCAGCATTTT.

The chain recombines TRBV6-2 or TRBV6-3 with TRBJ2-3, with 8 bases fitting TRBD1. The germline CDR1 and CDR2 sequences are MNHEY and SVGEGT. Trimming at V came to 2 bases and at J to 9 bases, leaving 4 bases not matched to a gene. CDR3 length equals 13 residues. The chain's CDR3 is CASSYRQGATQYF. CDR3 nucleotides: TGTGCCAGCAGTTACCGTCAGGGGGCGACGCAGTATTTT.

This clone was observed at least ten times. The CDR3: CASSFRGSGSPLHF. The CDR3 DNA reads as TGTGCCAGCAGTTTCCGGGGGTCGGGTTCACCCCTCCACTTT. The chain employs TRBV27 and TRBJ1-6; tentatively, D is TRBD1 (5 bases). CDR1 and CDR2 (germline): MNHEY, SMNVEV (reference sequence). The CDR3 is made up of 14 amino acids. Trimming removed 3 bases at V and 9 bases at J, with 12 bases between.

V and J are TRBV10-3 and TRBJ2-5; a possible D gene is TRBD2 (5 bases). V was trimmed by 6 bases and J by 3 bases, leaving 14 bases between them. The length of the CDR3 is 14 residues. The germline V gene encodes CDR1 ENHRY and CDR2 SYGVKD. CDR3 DNA: TGTGCCATCAGCCCCGCCGGAGGAAAAGAGACCCAGTACTTC. Its protein is CAISPAGGKETQYF.

The V and J genes are TRBV30 and TRBJ2-7, with 8 bases aligning to TRBD1. The CDR3 is 12 residues long. Looked up from germline, CDR1 is GTSNPN and CDR2 is SVGIG (reference sequence). Germline trimming cut 7 bases from V and 7 bases from J; bases unmatched to any gene: 9. CDR3 sequence: CASHQGAWEQYF. As DNA, the CDR3 is TGTGCCTCACACCAGGGGGCATGGGAGCAGTACTTC.

This chain links TRBV6-5 with TRBJ2-7, with D hard to call. Deletions cut 7 bases from V and 0 bases from J, with 13 bases between. The CDR3 is 14 amino acids. Per the germline V gene, CDR1 is MNHEY and CDR2 is SVGAGI. The CDR3 loop is CASNLMPGSYEQYF. CDR3 DNA: TGTGCCAGCAACTTGATGCCAGGCTCCTACGAGCAGTACTTC.

The V and J genes are TRBV11-2 and TRBJ2-1; 7 bases fit TRBD2. V was pared by 0 bases and J by 0 bases, with 5 bases of the junction left unmatched. Germline V gene sequence: CDR1 SGHAT, CDR2 FQNNGV. The CDR3 is 17 amino acids. CDR3 sequence reads: CASSLEASGSSYNEQFF. CDR3 bases: TGTGCCAGCAGCTTAGAAGCTAGCGGTAGCTCCTACAATGAGCAGTTCTTC.

The rearrangement uses TRBV28 and TRBJ1-2; weak D call: TRBD1 (6 bases). Between the trimmed V and J ends, which lost 5 bases and 0 bases, there was a span of 10 bases. The CDR3 is 14 residues long. Germline-derived CDR1 and CDR2 are MDHEN and SYDVKM. In DNA form, the CDR3 reads TGTGCCAGCAGTCAGGGGTCCTCTAACTATGGCTACACCTTC. Residues: CASSQGSSNYGYTF.

V is TRBV5-1 and J is TRBJ2-5; tentatively, D is TRBD2 (5 bases). Trimming shortened V by 4 bases and J by 4 bases, and 14 bases separated the two germline ends. CDR3 length: 14 amino acids. Germline loops: CDR1 SGHRS, CDR2 YFSETQ. This chain's CDR3 is CASSLTGKTETQYF. For the CDR3, the DNA is TGCGCCAGCAGCCTTACCGGGAAAACAGAGACCCAGTACTTC.

The rearrangement links TRBV28 to TRBJ1-4; D remains unclear. Trimming pared 4 bases from V and 0 bases from J, leaving 9 bases between. The CDR3 length is 15 residues. CDR1 MDHEN and CDR2 SYDVKM come from the germline V gene. This CDR3 is CASSSLSSTNEKLFF. The CDR3 DNA sequence: TGTGCCAGCAGTTCTCTTAGTTCAACTAATGAAAAACTGTTTTTT.

The rearrangement uses TRBV6-1 and TRBJ2-1; the D is unclear. Germline-derived CDR1 and CDR2 are MNHNS and SASEGT. V dropped 2 bases and J dropped 0 bases, with 8 bases sitting between them. The CDR3 runs 15 residues. The CDR3 is CASSESGTSYNEQFF. The CDR3 DNA is TGTGCCAGCAGTGAATCTGGCACCTCCTACAATGAGCAGTTCTTC.

The rearrangement uses TRBV24-1 and TRBJ2-5; 12 nucleotides agree with TRBD2. The CDR3 covers 18 residues. Germline V lookup: CDR1 KGHDR, CDR2 SFDVKD. The J segment lost 0 bases and the V segment lost 4 bases, leaving 8 bases of the junction unmatched. The CDR3 here is CATSDRRLAGVHQETQYF. DNA of the CDR3: TGTGCCACCAGTGACCGAAGACTAGCGGGAGTACACCAAGAGACCCAGTACTTC.

The V and J genes are TRBV25-1 and TRBJ1-6; maybe TRBD1 (5 bases). Germline V CDR1 and CDR2: MGHDK, SYGVNS. V was shortened by 6 bases and J by 16 bases, with 13 bases between the two germline ends. This CDR3 is 11 amino acids long. The CDR3 is CASRAQGRLHF. The CDR3, as DNA: TGTGCCAGCAGAGCGCAGGGTAGGCTCCACTTT.

This clone was observed a few times. The genes are TRBV2 and TRBJ1-2; TRBD1 matches 8 bases. The CDR3 spans 14 residues. The germline CDR1 and CDR2 sequences are SNHLY and FYNNEI. V shed 4 bases and J 2 bases; nucleotides not matched to a gene: 3. The CDR3 region has the DNA TGTGCCAGCAGTGGGGGGACAGGAAACTATGGCTACACCTTC. It translates to CASSGGTGNYGYTF. The complete variable domain, with remaining parts taken from reference TRBV2 and TRBJ1-2, reads EPEVTQTPSHQVTQMGQEVILRCVPISNHLYFYWYRQILGQKVEFLVSFYNNEISEKSEIFDDQFSVERPDGSNFTLKIRSTKLEDSAMYFCASSGGTGNYGYTFGSGTRLTVV.

This chain links TRBV4-3 with TRBJ1-5; D remains unclear. Germline V lookup: CDR1 LGHNA, CDR2 YSLEER. This CDR3 comprises 16 residues. Trimming removed 1 base from V and 4 bases from J, with 14 bases in between. The CDR3 sequence: CASSQGGVDANQPQHF. CDR3 nucleotide sequence: TGCGCCAGCAGCCAAGGCGGGGTCGACGCTAATCAGCCCCAGCATTTT.

The V gene is TRBV19, the J gene TRBJ1-3; TRBD1 might be the D (5 bases). The V end lost 5 bases, the J end lost 2 bases, and 10 bases lay between the germline ends. The CDR3 spans 14 residues. Germline CDR1 and CDR2: LNHDA and SQIVND (reference sequence). For the CDR3, the DNA is TGTGCCAGTAGTTCTGGAGGGGCTGGAAACACCATATATTTT. Translation gives CASSSGGAGNTIYF.